The clone carrying this T cell receptor (beta chain) has ten or more counts. The antigen is unknown. Unique molecular identifiers tagged the TCRbeta library. TCRdb re-derived calls from the PCR reads in MiXCR, one entry per CDR3 protein. The data show 65,000 to 90,000 distinct CDR3 sequences, with 9.5% to 13% seen just once and roughly 13% held by the top ten. The sample comes from a study of T-cell reconstitution after alpha-beta-depleted transplantation in children. With 7 bases clipped from V and 5 bases from J, the junction kept 3 bases outside the gene matches. In germline, CDR1 is SQVTM, CDR2 ANQGSEA. The CDR3 has 12 residues. General study findings and limits: One year after transplant, T-cell counts and diversity came mostly from newly produced T cells. Several hundred expanded graft clones reportedly supplied alpha-beta T cells about two months after transplant.

This sequence was found in a boy aged 5-17 years with acute myeloid leukemia, due to receive a stem cell transplant. Sequencing was performed on PBMCs, taken before TCRalphabeta/CD19-depleted stem cell transplant. V is TRBV29-1 and J is TRBJ2-1, with TRBD1 matching over 9 bases. The CDR3 protein is CSAGQGDNEQFF. DNA for the CDR3: TGCAGCGCGGGACAGGGAGACAATGAGCAGTTCTTC.